The present T cell receptor (beta chain) was sequenced within a study of cytomegalovirus exposure and HLA in healthy donors. Broader study findings: CMV serostatus was the only recorded immune exposure for donors. A later analysis associated 15,000 or so TCR beta sequences with HLA alleles at a 0.05 false discovery rate.

Germline V CDR1 and CDR2: KGHSH, LQKENI. V shed 3 bases and J 6 bases; nucleotides not matched to a gene: 1. This CDR3 region has 14 residues. With respect to this clone: Antigen: not known.

Researchers ran the PCR with 60 Vbeta and 13 Jbeta primers. Sequenced by immunoSEQ multiplex PCR; TCRdb stores in-frame clones only, minus some. The profile covers roughly 90,000 clones, with 70% to 90% appearing a single time and approximately 2% taken by the ten largest. The chain recombines TRBV18 with TRBJ1-5; 11 positions agree with TRBD1. This receptor was obtained from a man between 18 and 35 years old in good health and CMV-seronegative. Material for sequencing was PBMCs. The CDR3 DNA sequence: TGTGCCAGCTCACCCGGGACAGGGGGTCAGCCCCAGCATTTT. Translation: CASSPGTGGQPQHF.